This is a list of T cell receptor beta chains from one sample in a study of T cell responses to AZD1222 COVID-19 vaccine. The table came from immunoSEQ multiplex PCR; TCRdb's copy has only in-frame clones and leaves some out. The sample includes about 140,000 clones, approximately 90% of them seen just once. The specimen was peripheral blood, collected 28 days after the second AZD1222 dose. These receptors were obtained from an adult who received the AZD1222 COVID-19 vaccine. The CDR3 runs from the conserved cysteine through the conserved F or W.

len | v_gene | CDR3aa
12 | TRBV3-1/TRBV3-2 | CASSAKSSPLHF
16 | TRBV5-6 | CASSLSGDRATDTQYF
13 | TRBV5-1 | CASSLDGQKEQYF
16 | TRBV19 | CASSISEGRGNSPLHF
14 | TRBV6-6 | CASTEGQGHQPQHF
15 | TRBV28 | CASRPGSAGYQPQHF
14 | TRBV5-1 | CASSSGVYQETQYF
16 | TRBV19 | CASRQIRDTMDEKLFF
14 | TRBV18 | CASSPNRRNEKLFF
14 | TRBV5-5 | CASTLRDSSYEQYF
15 | TRBV5-1 | CASSLAPTERGEAFF
14 | TRBV9 | CASSVTAQNTEAFF
13 | TRBV7-2 | CASSLITGPEAFF
17 | TRBV28 | CASRPYPPGRSNYGYTF
13 | TRBV5-1 | CASSQETNEKLFF
15 | TRBV27 | CASSSLADSTDTQYF
13 | TRBV6-5 | CASSQGGPYGYTF
13 | TRBV18 | CASSPSPNTEAFF
15 | TRBV4-3 | CASSQGRGPNQPQHF
16 | TRBV10-1 | CASSESAAEAYNEQFF
12 | TRBV3-1/TRBV3-2 | CASSQALDGYTF
14 | TRBV5-1 | CASQTGGSTDTQYF
14 | TRBV14 | CASSRAGGFTEAFF
13 | TRBV6-6 | CAGSGTADSPLHF
14 | TRBV11-2 | CASSALWEAYEQYF
14 | TRBV21-1 | CASTWTRYTDTQYF
14 | TRBV11-2 | CASSAPGGQETQYF
15 | TRBV4-3 | CASSQGGQPNEKLFF
14 | TRBV4-1 | CASSLGTSVYEQYF
15 | TRBV18 | CASSPLGGAGNTIYF
14 | TRBV18 | CASSPLGVRSEAFF
15 | TRBV7-6 | CASSADGGRGNTIYF
14 | TRBV18 | CASSPSGTEETQYF
14 | TRBV28 | CASSLWTVSYEQYF
15 | TRBV6-6 | CASSLPRGGQETQYF
15 | TRBV3-1/TRBV3-2 | CASSQDSGPLNIQYF
16 | TRBV7-2 | CASSSGGGSYNSPLHF
16 | TRBV4-2 | CASSQEGAGARETQYF
14 | TRBV28 | CATHGSSYNSPLHF
15 | TRBV4-1 | CASSLRVLNTGELFF
15 | TRBV2 | CASSTAVKGGEELFF
15 | TRBV5-1 | CASSLRAGGWDEQYF
13 | TRBV30 | CAWRYRTDYGYTF